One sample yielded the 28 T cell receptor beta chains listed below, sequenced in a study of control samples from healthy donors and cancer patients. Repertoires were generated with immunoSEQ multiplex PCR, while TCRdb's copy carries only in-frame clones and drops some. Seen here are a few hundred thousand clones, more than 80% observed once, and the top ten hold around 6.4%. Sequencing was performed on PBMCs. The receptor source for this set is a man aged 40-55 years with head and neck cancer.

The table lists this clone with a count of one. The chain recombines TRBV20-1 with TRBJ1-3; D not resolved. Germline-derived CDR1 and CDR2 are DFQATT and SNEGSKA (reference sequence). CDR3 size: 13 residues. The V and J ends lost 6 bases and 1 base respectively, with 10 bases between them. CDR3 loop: CSASDRSGNTIYF. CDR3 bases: TGCAGTGCGAGTGATAGGTCTGGAAACACCATATATTTT.

CDR3 residues: CAISDTNSGGFRETQYF. The CDR3 bases are TGTGCCATCAGTGATACGAATAGCGGGGGTTTTCGGGAGACCCAGTACTTC. This rearrangement joins TRBV10-3 to TRBJ2-5; 9 nucleotides align to TRBD2. Germline assignment: CDR1 ENHRY and CDR2 SYGVKD. This CDR3 region has 17 residues. Trimming took 3 bases from V and 5 from J; bases not matched to a gene: 13.

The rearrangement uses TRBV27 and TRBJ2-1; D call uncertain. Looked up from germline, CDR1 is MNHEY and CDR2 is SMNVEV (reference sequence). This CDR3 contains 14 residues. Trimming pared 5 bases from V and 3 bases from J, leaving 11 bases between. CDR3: CASSRSSGYNEQFF. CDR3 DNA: TGTGCCAGCAGTAGGTCATCGGGCTACAATGAGCAGTTCTTC.

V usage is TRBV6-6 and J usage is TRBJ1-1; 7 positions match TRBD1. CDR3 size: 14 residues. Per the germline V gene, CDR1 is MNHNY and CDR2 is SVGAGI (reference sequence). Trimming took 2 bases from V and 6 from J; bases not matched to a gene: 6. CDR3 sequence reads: CASSYEEGASEAFF. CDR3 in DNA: TGTGCCAGCAGTTACGAGGAGGGGGCCTCTGAAGCTTTCTTT.

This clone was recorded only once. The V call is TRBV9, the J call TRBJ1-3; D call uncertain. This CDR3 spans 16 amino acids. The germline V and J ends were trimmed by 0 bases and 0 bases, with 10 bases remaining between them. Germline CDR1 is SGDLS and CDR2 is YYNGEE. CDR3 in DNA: TGTGCCAGCAGCGTAGCCCCGGGAGGCTCTGGAAACACCATATATTTT. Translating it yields CASSVAPGGSGNTIYF.

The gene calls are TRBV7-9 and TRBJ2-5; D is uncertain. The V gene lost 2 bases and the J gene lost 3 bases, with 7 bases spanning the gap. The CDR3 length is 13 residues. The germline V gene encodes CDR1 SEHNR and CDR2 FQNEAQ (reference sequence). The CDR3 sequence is CASSLISEETQYF. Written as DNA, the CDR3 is TGTGCCAGCAGCTTAATCAGCGAAGAGACCCAGTACTTC.

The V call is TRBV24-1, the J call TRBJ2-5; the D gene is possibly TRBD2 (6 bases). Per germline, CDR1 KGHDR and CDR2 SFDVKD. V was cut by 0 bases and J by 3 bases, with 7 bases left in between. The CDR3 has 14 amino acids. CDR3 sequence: CATSDLVAEETQYF. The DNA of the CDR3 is TGTGCCACCAGTGATTTGGTAGCGGAAGAGACCCAGTACTTC.

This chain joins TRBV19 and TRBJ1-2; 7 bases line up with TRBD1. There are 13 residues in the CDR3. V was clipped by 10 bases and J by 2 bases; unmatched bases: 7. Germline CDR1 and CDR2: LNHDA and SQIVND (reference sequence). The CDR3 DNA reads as TGTGCCACCTCGTTAGGGGGCAACTATGGCTACACCTTC. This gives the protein CATSLGGNYGYTF.

The CDR3, as DNA: TGTGCCAGCAGCTTAGCGCTGGGCACTGAAGCTTTCTTT. As protein: CASSLALGTEAFF. The V gene is TRBV7-2, the J gene TRBJ1-1, with unresolved D. The V and J ends lost 0 bases and 4 bases respectively, with 6 bases between them. CDR1 and CDR2 (germline): SGHTA, FQGNSA. The CDR3 runs to 13 residues.

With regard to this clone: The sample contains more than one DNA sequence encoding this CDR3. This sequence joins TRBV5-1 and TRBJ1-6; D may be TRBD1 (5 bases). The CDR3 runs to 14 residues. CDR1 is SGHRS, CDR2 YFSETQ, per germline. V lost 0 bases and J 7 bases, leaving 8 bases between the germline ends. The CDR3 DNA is TGCGCCAGCAGCTTGGGACAGTCCAATTCACCCCTCCACTTT. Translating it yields CASSLGQSNSPLHF.

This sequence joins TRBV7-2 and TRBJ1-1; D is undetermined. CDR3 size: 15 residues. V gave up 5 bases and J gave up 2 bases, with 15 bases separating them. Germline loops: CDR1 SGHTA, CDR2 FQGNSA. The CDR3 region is CASSPAGSYNTEAFF. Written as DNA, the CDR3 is TGTGCCAGCAGCCCCGCGGGCAGCTACAACACTGAAGCTTTCTTT.

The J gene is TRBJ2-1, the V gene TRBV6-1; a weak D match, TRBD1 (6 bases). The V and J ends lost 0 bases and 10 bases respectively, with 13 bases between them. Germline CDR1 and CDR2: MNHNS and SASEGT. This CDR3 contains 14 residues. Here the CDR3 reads CASSEAAGVGEQFF. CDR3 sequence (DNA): TGTGCCAGCAGTGAAGCAGCAGGGGTGGGCGAGCAGTTCTTC.

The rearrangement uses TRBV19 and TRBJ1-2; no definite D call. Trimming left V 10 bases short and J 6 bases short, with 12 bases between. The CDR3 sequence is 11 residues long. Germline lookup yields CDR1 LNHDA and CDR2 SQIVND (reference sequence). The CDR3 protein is CATKIGDGYTF. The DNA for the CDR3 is TGTGCCACCAAAATCGGGGATGGCTACACCTTC.

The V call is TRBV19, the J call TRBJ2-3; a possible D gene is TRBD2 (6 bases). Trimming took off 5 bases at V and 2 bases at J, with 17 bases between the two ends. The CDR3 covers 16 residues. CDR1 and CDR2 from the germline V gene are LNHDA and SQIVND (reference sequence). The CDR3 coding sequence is TGTGCCAGTAGTTTGGGACCGGGACTCCCCACAGATACGCAGTATTTT. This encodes CASSLGPGLPTDTQYF.

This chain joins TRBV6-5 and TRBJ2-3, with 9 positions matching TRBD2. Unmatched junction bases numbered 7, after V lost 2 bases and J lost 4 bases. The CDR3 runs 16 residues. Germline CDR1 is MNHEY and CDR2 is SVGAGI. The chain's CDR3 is CASSYQLAGAADTQYF. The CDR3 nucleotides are TGTGCCAGCAGTTACCAATTAGCGGGAGCGGCAGATACGCAGTATTTT.

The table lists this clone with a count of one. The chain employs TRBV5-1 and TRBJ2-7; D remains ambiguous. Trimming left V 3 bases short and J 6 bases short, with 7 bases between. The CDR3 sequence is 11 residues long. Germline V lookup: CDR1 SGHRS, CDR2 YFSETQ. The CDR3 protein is CASSSIGEQYF. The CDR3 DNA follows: TGCGCCAGCAGCTCAATTGGCGAGCAGTACTTC.

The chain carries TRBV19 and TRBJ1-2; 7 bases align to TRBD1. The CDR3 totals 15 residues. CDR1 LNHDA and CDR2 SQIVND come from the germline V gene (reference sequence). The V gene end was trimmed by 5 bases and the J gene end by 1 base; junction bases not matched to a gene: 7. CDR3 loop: CASSLGQTYNYGYTF. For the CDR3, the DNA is TGTGCCAGTAGTTTGGGACAGACCTATAACTATGGCTACACCTTC.

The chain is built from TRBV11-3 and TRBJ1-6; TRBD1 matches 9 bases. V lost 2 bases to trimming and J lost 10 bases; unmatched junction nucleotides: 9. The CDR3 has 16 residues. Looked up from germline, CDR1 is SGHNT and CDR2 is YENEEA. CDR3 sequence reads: CASSLIRTGEDSPLHF. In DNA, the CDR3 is TGTGCCAGCAGCTTAATTAGGACAGGGGAGGACTCACCCCTCCACTTT.

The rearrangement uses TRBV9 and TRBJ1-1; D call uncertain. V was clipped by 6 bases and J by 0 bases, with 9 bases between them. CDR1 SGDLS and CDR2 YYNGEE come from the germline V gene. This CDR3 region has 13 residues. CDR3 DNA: TGTGCCAGCACGGACGGGGTGAACACTGAAGCTTTCTTT. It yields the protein CASTDGVNTEAFF.

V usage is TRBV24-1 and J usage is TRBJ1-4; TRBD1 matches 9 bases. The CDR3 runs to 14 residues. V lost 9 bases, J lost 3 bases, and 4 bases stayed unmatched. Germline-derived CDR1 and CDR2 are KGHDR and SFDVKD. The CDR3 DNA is TGTGCCACCCAACAGGGGGCCCCTAATGAAAAACTGTTTTTT. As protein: CATQQGAPNEKLFF.

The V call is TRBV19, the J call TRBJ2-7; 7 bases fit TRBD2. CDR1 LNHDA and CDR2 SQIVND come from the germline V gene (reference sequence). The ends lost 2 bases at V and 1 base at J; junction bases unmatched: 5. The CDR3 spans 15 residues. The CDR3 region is CASSISASGSYEQYF. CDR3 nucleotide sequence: TGTGCCAGTAGTATATCGGCTAGCGGTTCCTACGAGCAGTACTTC.

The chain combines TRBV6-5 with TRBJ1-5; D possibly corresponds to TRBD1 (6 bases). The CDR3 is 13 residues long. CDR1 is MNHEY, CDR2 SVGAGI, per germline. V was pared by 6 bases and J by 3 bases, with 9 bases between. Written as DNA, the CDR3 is TGTGCCAGCAGAGGGGGGTTCAATCAGCCCCAGCATTTT. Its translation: CASRGGFNQPQHF.

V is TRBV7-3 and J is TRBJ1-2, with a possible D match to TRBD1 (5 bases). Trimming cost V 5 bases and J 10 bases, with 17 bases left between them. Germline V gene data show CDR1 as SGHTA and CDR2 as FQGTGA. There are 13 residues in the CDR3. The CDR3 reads CASSPRGGGDYTF. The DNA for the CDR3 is TGTGCCAGCAGCCCCCGCGGGGGGGGAGACTACACCTTC.

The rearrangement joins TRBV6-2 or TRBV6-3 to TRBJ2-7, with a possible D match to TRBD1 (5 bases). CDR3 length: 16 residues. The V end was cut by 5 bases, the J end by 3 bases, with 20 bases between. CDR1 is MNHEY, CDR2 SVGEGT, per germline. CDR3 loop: CASSHQVLGRSYEQYF. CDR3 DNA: TGTGCCAGCAGTCACCAAGTGTTGGGGCGCAGCTACGAGCAGTACTTC.

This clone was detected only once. Written as DNA, the CDR3 is TGCAGTGCTAGTGGGACGAACAATGAGCAGTTCTTC. Its translation is CSASGTNNEQFF. The genes are TRBV20-1 and TRBJ2-1, with D perhaps assigned TRBD1 or TRBD2 (5 bases each). Germline V gene sequence: CDR1 DFQATT, CDR2 SNEGSKA (reference sequence). V was clipped by 3 bases and J by 5 bases, with 8 bases between them. CDR3 length: 12 residues.

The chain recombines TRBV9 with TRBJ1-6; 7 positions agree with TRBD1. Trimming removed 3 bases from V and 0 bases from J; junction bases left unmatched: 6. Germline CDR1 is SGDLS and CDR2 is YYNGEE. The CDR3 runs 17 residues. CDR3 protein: CASSASGGDSYNSPLHF. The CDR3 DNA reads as TGTGCCAGCAGCGCCTCAGGGGGGGACTCCTATAATTCACCCCTCCACTTT.

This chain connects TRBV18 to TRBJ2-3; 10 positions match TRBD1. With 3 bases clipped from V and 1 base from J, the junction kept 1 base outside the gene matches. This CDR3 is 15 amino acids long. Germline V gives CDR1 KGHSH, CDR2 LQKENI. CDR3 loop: CASSPGQGRTDTQYF. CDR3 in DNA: TGTGCCAGCTCACCGGGACAGGGGCGCACAGATACGCAGTATTTT.

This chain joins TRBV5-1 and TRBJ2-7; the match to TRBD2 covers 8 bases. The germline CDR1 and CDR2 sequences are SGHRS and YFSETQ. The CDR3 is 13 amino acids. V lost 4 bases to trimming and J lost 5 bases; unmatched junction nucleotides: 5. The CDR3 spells CASSTRAGDEQYF. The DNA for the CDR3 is TGCGCCAGCAGCACCCGAGCGGGAGACGAGCAGTACTTC.